This TCR beta chain comes out of a study of T-cell memory formation after mild COVID-19. Notes on the study in general: Several responding clones turned up in pre-infection memory, indicating that cross-reactive memory may have taken part. Later expanders leaned toward CD4+, whereas clones contracting from day 15 to 85 were balanced CD4/CD8. CM and EM subsets held most contracting CD4+ clones; EMRA held CD8+ ones.

5'RACE with constant-segment primers built TCRalpha and TCRbeta cDNA libraries with UMIs. TCRdb re-called the 5' RACE reads through MiXCR, storing one row per CDR3 protein. The table records around 130,000 distinct CDR3 sequences, about a sixth of them present only once. V dropped 0 bases and J dropped 5 bases, with 5 bases sitting between them. CDR1 is SGDLS, CDR2 YYNGEE, per germline. The CDR3 extends over 13 amino acids. This clonotype was seen more than once but under ten times. Its target is not known. The source is a young man who had mild COVID-19 (a few samples of this study predate the infection). Cell type and time point are not known. The chain employs TRBV9 and TRBJ2-2, with D hard to call. Source material: PBMCs or a T cell subset sorted from them (not recorded which). CDR3 residues: CASSVARTGELFF. For the CDR3, the DNA is TGTGCCAGCAGCGTAGCTAGGACCGGGGAGCTGTTTTTT.